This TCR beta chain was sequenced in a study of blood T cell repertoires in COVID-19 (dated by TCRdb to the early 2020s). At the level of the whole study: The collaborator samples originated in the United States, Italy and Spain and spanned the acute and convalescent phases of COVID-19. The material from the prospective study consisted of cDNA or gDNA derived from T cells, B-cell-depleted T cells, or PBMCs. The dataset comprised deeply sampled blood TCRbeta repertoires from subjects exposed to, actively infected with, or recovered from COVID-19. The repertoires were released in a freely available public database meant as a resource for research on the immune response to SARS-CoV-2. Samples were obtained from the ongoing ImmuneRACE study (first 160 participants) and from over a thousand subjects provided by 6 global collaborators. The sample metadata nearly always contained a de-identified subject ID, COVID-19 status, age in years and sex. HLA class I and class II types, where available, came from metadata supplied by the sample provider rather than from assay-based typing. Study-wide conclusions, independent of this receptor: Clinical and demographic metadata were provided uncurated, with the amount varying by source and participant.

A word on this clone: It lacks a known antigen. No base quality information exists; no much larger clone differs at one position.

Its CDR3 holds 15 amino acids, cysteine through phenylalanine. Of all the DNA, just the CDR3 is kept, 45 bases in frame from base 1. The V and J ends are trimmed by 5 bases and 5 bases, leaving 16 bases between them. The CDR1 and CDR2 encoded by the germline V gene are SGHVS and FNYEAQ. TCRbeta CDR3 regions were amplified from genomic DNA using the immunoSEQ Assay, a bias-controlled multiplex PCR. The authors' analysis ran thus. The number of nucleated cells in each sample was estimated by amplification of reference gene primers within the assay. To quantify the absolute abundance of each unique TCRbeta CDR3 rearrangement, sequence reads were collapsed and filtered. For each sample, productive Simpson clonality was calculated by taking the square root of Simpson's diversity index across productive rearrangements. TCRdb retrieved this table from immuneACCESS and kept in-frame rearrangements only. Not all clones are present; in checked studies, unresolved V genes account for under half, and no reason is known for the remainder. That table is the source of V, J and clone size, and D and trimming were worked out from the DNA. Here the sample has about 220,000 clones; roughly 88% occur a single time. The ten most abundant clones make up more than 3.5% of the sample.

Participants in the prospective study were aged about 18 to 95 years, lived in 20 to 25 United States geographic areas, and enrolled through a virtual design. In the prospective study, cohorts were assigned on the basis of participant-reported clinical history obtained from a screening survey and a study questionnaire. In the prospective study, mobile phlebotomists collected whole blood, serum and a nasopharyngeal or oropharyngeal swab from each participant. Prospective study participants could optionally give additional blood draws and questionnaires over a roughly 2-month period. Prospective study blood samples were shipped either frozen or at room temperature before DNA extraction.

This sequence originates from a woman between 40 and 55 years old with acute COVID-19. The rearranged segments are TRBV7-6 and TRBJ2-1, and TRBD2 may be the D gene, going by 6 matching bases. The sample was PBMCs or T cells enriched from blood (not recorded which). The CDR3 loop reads CASSNPVAANNEQFF. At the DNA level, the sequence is TGTGCCAGCAGCAACCCAGTAGCGGCCAACAATGAGCAGTTCTTC.